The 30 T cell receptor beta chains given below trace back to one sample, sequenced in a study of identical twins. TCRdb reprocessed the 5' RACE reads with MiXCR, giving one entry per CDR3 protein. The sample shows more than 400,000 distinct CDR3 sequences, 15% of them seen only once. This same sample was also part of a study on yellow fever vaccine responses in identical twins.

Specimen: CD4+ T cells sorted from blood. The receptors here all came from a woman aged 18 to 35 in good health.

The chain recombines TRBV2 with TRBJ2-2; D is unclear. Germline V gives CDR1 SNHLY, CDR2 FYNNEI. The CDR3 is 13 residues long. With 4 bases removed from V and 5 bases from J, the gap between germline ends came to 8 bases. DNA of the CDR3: TGTGCCAGCAGTGTTCTGGGGACCGGGGAGCTGTTTTTT. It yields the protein CASSVLGTGELFF.

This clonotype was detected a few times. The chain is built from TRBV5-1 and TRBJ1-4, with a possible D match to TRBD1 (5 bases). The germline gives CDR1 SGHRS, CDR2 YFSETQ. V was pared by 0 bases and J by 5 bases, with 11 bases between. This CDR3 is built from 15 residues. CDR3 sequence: CASSLGDSPNEKLFF. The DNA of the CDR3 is TGCGCCAGCAGCTTGGGCGACAGCCCAAATGAAAAACTGTTTTTT.

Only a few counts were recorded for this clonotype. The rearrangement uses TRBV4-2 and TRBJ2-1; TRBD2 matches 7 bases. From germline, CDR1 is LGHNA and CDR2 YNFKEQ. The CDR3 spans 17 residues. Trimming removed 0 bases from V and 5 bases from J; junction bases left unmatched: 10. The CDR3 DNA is TGTGCCAGCAGCCAAGATCTTCGGCAGGGAGGGAACAATGAGCAGTTCTTC. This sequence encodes CASSQDLRQGGNNEQFF.

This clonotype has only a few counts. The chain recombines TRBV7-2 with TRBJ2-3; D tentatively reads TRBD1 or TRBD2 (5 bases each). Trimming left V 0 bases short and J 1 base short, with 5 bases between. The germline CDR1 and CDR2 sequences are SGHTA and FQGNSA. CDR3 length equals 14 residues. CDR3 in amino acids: CASSLAGRTDTQYF. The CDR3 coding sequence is TGTGCCAGCAGCTTAGCGGGACGCACAGATACGCAGTATTTT.

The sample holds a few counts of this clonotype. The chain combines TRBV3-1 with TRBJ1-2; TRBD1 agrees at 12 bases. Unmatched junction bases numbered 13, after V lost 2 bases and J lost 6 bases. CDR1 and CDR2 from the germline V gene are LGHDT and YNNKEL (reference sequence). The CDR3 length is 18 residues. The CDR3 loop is CASSQIPGQGARVHGYTF. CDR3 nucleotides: TGTGCCAGCAGCCAAATCCCGGGACAGGGGGCTCGAGTCCATGGCTACACCTTC.

DNA of the CDR3: TGTGCCGTTAGAGCGGGGCACACAGATACGCAGTATTTT. Amino acids: CAVRAGHTDTQYF. The chain combines TRBV10-3 with TRBJ2-3; the match to TRBD2 covers 7 bases. CDR1 is ENHRY, CDR2 SYGVKD, per germline. The CDR3 loop spans 13 amino acids. The ends lost 11 bases at V and 2 bases at J; junction bases unmatched: 7.

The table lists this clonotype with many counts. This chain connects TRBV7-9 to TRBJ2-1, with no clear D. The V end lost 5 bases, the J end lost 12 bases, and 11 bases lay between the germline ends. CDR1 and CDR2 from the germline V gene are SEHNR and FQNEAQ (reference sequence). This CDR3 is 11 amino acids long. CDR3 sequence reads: CASSPNMGQFF. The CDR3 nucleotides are TGTGCCAGCAGCCCCAACATGGGGCAGTTCTTC.

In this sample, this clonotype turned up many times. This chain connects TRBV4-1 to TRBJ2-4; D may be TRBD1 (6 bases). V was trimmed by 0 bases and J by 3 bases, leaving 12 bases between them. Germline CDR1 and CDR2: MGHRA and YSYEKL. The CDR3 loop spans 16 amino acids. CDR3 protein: CASSQDEGRGKNIQYF. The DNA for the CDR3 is TGCGCCAGCAGCCAAGATGAGGGCAGGGGCAAAAACATTCAGTACTTC.

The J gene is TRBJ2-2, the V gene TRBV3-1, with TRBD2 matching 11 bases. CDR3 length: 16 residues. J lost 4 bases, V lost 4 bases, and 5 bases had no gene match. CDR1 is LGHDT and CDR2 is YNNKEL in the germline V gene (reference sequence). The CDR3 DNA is TGTGCCAGCAGCCCTACTAGCGGGGGTGCCACCGGGGAGCTGTTTTTT. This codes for CASSPTSGGATGELFF.

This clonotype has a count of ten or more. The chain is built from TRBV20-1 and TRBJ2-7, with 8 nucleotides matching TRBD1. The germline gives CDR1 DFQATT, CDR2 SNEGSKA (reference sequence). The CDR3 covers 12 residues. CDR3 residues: CSASGTGYEQYF. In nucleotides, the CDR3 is TGCAGCGCGTCAGGGACAGGCTACGAGCAGTACTTC.

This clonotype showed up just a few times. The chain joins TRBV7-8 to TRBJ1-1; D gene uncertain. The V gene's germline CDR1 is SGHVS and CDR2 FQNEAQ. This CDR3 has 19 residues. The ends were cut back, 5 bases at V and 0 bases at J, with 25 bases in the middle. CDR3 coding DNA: TGTGCCAGCAGCGCCCAATCGGGCCGCAGGTTGGGCATGAACACTGAAGCTTTCTTT. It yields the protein CASSAQSGRRLGMNTEAFF.

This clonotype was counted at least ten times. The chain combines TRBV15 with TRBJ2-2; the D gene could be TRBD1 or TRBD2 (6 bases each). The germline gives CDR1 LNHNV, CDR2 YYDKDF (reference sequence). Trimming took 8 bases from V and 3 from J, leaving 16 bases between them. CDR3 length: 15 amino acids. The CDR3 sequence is CATQPGALDTGELFF. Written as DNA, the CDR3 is TGTGCCACCCAGCCGGGGGCCCTGGACACCGGGGAGCTGTTTTTT. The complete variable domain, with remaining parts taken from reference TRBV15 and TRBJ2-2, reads DAMVIQNPRYQVTQFGKPVTLSCSQTLNHNVMYWYQQKSSQAPKLLFHYYDKDFNNEADTPDNFQSRRPNTSFCFLDIRSPGLGDTAMYLCATQPGALDTGELFFGEGSRLTVL.

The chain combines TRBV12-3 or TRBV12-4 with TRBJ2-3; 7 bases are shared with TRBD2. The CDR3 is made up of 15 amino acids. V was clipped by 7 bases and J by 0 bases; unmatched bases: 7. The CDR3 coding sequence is TGTGCCAGCAACCCAGCGGGGACTAGCACAGATACGCAGTATTTT. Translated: CASNPAGTSTDTQYF.

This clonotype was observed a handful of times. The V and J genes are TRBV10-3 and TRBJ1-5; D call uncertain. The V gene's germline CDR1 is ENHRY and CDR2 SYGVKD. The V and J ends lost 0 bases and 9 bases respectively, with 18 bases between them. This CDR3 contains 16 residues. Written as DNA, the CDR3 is TGTGCCATCAGTGAGTCGGAGGTAGGATTAGGTCGGCCCCAGCATTTT. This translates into CAISESEVGLGRPQHF.

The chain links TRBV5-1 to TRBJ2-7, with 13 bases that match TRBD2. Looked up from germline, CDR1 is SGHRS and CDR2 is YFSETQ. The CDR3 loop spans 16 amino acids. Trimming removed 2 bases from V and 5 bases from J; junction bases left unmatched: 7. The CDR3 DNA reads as TGCGCCAGCAGCTTAAGGACTAGCGGGAGAGCCCACGAGCAGTACTTC. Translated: CASSLRTSGRAHEQYF.

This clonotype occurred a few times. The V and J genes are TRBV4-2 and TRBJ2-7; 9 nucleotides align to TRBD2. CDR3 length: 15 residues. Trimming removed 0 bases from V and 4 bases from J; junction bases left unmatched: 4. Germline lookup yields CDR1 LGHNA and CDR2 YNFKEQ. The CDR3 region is CASSQELAGVYEQYF. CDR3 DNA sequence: TGTGCCAGCAGCCAAGAACTAGCGGGCGTGTACGAGCAGTACTTC.

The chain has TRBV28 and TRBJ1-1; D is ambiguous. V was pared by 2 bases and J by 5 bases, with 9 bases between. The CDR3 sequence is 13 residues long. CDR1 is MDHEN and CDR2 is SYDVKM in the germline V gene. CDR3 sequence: CASSLSQSTEAFF. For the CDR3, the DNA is TGTGCCAGCAGTTTAAGCCAGTCAACTGAAGCTTTCTTT.

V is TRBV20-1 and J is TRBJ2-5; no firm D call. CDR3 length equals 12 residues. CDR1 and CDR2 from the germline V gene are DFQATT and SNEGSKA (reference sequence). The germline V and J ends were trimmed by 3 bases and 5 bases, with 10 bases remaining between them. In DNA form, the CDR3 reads TGCAGTGCTAGGCTCGCCCCGGAGACCCAGTACTTC. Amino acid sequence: CSARLAPETQYF.

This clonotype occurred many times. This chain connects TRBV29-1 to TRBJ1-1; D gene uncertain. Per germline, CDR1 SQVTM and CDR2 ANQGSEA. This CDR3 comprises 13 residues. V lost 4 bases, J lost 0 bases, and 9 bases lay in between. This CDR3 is CSVGPGMNTEAFF. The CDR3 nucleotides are TGCAGCGTTGGCCCGGGGATGAACACTGAAGCTTTCTTT. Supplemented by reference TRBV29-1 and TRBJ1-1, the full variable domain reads SAVISQKPSRDICQRGTSLTIQCQVDSQVTMMFWYRQQPGQSLTLIATANQGSEATYESGFVIDKFPISRPNLTFSTLTVSNMSPEDSSIYLCSVGPGMNTEAFFGQGTRLTVV.

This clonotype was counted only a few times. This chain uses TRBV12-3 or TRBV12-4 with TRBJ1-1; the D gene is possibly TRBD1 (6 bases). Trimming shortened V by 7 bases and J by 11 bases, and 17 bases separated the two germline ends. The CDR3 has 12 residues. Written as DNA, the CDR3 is TGTGCCAGCACTCCGGCGGCCCAGGGGGCTTTCTTT. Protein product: CASTPAAQGAFF.

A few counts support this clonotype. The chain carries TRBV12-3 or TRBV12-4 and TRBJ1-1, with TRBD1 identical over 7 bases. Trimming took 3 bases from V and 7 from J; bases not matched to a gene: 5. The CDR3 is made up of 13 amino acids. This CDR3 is CASSLDTGDEAFF. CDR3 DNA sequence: TGTGCCAGCAGTTTGGATACAGGGGATGAAGCTTTCTTT.

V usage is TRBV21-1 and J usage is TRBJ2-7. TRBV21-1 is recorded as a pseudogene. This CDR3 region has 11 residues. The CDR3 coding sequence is TGTGCCAGCAGCAAAGAAAACGAGCAGTACTTC. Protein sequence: CASSKENEQYF.

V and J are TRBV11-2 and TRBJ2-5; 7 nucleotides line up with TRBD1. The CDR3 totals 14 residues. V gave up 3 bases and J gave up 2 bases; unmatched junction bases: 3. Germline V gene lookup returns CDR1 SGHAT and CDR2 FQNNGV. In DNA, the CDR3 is TGTGCCAGCAGCTTCACCAGGGGGCAAGAGACCCAGTACTTC. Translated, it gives CASSFTRGQETQYF.

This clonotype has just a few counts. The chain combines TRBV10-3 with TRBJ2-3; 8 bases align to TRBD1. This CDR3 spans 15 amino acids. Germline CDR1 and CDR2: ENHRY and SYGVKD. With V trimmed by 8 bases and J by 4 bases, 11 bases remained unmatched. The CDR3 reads CAIASGPGGPDTQYF. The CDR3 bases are TGTGCCATCGCCTCGGGGCCAGGGGGCCCAGATACGCAGTATTTT.

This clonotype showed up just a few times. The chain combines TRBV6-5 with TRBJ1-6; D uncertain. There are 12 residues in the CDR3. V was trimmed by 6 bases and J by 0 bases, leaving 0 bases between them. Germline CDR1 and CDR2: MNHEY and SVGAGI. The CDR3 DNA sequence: TGTGCCAGCAGCTCCTATAATTCACCCCTCCACTTT. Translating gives CASSSYNSPLHF.

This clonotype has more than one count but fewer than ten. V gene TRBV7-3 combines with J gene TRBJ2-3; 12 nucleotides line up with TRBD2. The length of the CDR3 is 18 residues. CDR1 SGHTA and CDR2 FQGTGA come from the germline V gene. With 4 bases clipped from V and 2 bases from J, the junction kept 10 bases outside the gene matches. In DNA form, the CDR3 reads TGTGCCAGCAGCTCTAGCGGGAGGGCCGGTTTGGACACAGATACGCAGTATTTT. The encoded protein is CASSSSGRAGLDTDTQYF.

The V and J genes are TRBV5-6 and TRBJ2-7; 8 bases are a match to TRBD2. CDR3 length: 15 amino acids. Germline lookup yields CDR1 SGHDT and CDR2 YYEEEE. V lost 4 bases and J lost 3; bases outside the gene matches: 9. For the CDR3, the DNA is TGTGCCAGCAGCCCCCCCGGGGGGGCTCGCTACGAGCAGTACGTC. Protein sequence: CASSPPGGARYEQYV.

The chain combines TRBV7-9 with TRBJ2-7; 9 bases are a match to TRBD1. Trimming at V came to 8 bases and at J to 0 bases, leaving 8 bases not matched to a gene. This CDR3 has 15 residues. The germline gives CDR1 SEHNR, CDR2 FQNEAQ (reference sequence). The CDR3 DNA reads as TGTGCCAGCTTTCTCCGGGACAGGGACTCCTACGAGCAGTACGTC. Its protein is CASFLRDRDSYEQYV.

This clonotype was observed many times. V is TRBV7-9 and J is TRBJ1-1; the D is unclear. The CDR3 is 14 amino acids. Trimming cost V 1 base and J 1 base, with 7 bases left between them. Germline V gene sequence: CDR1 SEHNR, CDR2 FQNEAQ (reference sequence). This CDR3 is CASSLGPPNTEAFF. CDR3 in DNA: TGTGCCAGCAGCTTAGGTCCCCCGAACACTGAAGCTTTCTTT.

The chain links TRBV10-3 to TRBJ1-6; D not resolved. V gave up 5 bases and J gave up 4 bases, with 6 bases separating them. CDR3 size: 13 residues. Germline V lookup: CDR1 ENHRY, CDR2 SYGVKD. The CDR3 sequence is CAISLSYNSPLHF. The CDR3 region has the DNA TGTGCCATCAGTTTGAGTTATAATTCACCCCTCCACTTT.